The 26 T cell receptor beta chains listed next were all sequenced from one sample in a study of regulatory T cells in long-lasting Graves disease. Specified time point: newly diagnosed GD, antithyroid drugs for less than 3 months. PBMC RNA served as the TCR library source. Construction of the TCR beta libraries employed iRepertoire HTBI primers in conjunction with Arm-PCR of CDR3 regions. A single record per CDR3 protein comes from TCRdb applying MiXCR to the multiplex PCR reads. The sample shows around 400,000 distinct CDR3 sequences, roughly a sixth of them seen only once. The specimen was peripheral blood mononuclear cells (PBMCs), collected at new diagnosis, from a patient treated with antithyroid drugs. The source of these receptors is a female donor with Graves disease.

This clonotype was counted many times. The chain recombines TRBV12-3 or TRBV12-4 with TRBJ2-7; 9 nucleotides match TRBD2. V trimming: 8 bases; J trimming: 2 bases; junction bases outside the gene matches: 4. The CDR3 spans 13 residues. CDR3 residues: CASGPSGTYEQYF. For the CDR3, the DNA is TGTGCCAGCGGGCCTAGCGGGACCTACGAGCAGTACTTC.

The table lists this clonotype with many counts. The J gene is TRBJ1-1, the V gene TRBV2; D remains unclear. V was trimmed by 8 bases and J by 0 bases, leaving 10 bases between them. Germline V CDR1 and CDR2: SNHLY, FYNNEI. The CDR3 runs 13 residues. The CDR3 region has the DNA TGTGCCAGCCGCACAGATATGAACACTGAAGCTTTCTTT. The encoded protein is CASRTDMNTEAFF.

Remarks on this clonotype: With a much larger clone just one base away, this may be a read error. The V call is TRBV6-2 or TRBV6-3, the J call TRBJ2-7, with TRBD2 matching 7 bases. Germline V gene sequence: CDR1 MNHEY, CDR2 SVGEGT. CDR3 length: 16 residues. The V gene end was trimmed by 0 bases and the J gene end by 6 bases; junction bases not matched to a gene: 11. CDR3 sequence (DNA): TGTGCCAGCAGTTACTCGAAGGTAGTGGGAGGGCCCGAGCAGTACTTC. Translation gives CASSYSKVVGGPEQYF.

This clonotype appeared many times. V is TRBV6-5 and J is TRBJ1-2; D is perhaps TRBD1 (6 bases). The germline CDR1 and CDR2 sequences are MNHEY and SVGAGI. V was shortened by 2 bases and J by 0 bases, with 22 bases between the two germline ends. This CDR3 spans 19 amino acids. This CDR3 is CASSYAIPGQPNPNYGYTF. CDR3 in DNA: TGTGCCAGCAGTTACGCAATTCCGGGACAACCCAATCCTAACTATGGCTACACCTTC.

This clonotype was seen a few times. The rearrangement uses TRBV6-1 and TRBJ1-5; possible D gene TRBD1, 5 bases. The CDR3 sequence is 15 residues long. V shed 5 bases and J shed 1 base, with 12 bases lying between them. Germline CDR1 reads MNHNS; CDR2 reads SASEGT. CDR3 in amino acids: CASSSRGLSNQPQHF. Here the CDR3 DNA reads TGTGCCAGCAGTAGCCGGGGCTTAAGCAATCAGCCCCAGCATTTT.

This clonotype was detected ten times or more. The DNA for the CDR3 is TGTGCCAGCAGCTTATCCCCCACTAGCGGGAGGCATGAGCAGTTCTTC. It yields the protein CASSLSPTSGRHEQFF. The V call is TRBV7-2, the J call TRBJ2-1, with 12 nucleotides matching TRBD2. CDR1 SGHTA and CDR2 FQGNSA come from the germline V gene. The CDR3 contains 16 residues. With V trimmed by 2 bases and J by 8 bases, 7 bases remained unmatched.

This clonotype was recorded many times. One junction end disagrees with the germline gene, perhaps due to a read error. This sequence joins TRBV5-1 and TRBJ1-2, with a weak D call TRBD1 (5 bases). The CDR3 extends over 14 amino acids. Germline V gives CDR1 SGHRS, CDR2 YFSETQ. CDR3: CASSLPGTGYGYTF. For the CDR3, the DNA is TGTGCCAGCAGCTTGCCCGGGACGGGCTATGGCTACACCTTC.

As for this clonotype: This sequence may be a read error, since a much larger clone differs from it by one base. Here the CDR3 reads CASSYWTETNTEELFF. The CDR3 DNA reads TGTGCCAGCAGTTACTGGACAGAGACGAACACCGAGGAGCTGTTTTTT. The chain employs TRBV6-5 and TRBJ2-2, with a tentative D call TRBD1 (6 bases). CDR1 is MNHEY and CDR2 is SVGAGI in the germline V gene. The CDR3 length is 16 residues.

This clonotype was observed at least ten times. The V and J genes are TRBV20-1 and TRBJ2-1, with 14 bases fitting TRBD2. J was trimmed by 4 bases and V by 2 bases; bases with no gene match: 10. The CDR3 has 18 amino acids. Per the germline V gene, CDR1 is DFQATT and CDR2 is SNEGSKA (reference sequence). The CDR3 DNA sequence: TGCAGTGCTAGACCCAACGGACTAGCGGGAGGCTGGTACAATGAGCAGTTCTTC. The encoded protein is CSARPNGLAGGWYNEQFF.

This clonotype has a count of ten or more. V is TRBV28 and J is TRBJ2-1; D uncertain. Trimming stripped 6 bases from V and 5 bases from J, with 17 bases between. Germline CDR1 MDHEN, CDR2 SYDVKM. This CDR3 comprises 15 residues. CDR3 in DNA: TGTGCCAGCAGGGCCGGGCAGCCCGTCCACAATGAGCAGTTCTTC. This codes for CASRAGQPVHNEQFF.

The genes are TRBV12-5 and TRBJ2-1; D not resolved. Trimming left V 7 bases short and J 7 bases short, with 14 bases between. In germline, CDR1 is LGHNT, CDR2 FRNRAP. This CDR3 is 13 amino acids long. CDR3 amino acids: CASDRSGENEQFF. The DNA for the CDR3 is TGTGCTAGTGATCGGTCGGGCGAAAATGAGCAGTTCTTC. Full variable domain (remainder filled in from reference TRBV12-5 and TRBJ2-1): DARVTQTPRHKVTEMGQEVTMRCQPILGHNTVFWYRQTMMQGLELLAYFRNRAPLDDSGMPKDRFSAEMPDATLATLKIQPSEPRDSAVYFCASDRSGENEQFFGPGTRLTVL.

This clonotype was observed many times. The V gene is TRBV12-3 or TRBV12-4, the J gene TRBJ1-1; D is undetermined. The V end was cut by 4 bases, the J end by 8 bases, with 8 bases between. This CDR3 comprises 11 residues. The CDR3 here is CASSWTGEAFF. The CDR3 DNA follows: TGTGCCAGCAGTTGGACTGGGGAAGCTTTCTTT.

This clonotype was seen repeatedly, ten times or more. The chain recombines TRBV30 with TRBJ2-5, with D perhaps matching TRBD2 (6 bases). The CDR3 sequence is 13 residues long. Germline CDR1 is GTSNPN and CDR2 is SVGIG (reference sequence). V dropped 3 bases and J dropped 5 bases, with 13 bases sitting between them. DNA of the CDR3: TGTGCCTGGAGGCAGGAGGGGTCGGAGACCCAGTACTTC. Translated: CAWRQEGSETQYF.

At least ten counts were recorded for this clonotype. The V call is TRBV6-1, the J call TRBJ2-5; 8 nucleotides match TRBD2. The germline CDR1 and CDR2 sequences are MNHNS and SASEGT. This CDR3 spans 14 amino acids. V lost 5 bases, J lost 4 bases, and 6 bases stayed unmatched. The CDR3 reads CASSTSAGVETQYF. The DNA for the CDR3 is TGTGCCAGCAGTACTTCAGCGGGAGTAGAGACCCAGTACTTC.

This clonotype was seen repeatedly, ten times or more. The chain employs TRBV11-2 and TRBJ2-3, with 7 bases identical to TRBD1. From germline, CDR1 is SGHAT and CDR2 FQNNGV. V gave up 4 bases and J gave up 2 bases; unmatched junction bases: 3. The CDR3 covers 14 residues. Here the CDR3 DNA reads TGTGCCAGCAGCTACAGGGGCCTCACAGATACGCAGTATTTT. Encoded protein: CASSYRGLTDTQYF. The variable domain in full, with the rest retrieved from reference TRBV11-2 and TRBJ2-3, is EAGVAQSPRYKIIEKRQSVAFWCNPISGHATLYWYQQILGQGPKLLIQFQNNGVVDDSQLPKDRFSAERLKGVDSTLKIQPAKLEDSAVYLCASSYRGLTDTQYFGPGTRLTVL.

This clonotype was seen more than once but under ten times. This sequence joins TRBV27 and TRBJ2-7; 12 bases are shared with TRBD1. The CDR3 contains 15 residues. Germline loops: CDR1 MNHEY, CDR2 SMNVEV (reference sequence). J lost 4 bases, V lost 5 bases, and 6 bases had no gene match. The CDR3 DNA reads TGTGCCAGCAGTCTGAGGGACAGGGGGCTGTACGAGCAGTACTTC. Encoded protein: CASSLRDRGLYEQYF.

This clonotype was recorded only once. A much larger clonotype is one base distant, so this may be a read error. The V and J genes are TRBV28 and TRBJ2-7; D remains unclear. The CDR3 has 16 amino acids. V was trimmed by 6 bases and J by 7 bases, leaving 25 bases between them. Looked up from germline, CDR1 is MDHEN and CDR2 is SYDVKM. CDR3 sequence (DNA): TGTGCCAGCAGCAATCAAGGGTCCCAAACCTACAATGAGCAGTACTTC. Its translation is CASSNQGSQTYNEQYF.

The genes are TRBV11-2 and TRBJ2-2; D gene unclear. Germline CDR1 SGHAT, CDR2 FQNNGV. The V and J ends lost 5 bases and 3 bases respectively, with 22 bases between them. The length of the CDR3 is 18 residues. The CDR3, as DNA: TGTGCCAGCAGCCACACCTGGATTCGGCAGGAATACACCGGGGAGCTGTTTTTT. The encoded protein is CASSHTWIRQEYTGELFF.

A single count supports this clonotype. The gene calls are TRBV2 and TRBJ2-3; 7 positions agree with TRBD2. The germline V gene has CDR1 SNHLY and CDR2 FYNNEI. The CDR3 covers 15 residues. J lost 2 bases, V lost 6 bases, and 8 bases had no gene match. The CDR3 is CASSLGGGVTDTQYF. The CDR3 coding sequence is TGTGCCAGCAGCTTGGGCGGGGGAGTCACAGATACGCAGTATTTT. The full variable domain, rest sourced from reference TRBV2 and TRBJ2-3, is EPEVTQTPSHQVTQMGQEVILRCVPISNHLYFYWYRQILGQKVEFLVSFYNNEISEKSEIFDDQFSVERPDGSNFTLKIRSTKLEDSAMYFCASSLGGGVTDTQYFGPGTRLTVL.

For the CDR3, the DNA is TGTGCCAGCAGCCCTCGACAGAAGGATAGGGCCAACGTCCTGACTTTC. Translation: CASSPRQKDRANVLTF. This rearrangement joins TRBV7-3 to TRBJ2-6; D perhaps matches TRBD1 (5 bases). Germline values: CDR1 SGHTA, CDR2 FQGTGA. V lost 5 bases to trimming and J lost 5 bases, with 16 bases between them. The CDR3 contains 16 residues.

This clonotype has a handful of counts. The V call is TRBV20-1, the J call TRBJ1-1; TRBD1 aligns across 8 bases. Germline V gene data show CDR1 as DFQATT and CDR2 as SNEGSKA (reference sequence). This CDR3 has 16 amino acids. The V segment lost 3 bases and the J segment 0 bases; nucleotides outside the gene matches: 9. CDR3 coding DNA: TGCAGTGCTAGGGGACAGGTCCAAGAAGTGAACACTGAAGCTTTCTTT. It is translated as CSARGQVQEVNTEAFF.

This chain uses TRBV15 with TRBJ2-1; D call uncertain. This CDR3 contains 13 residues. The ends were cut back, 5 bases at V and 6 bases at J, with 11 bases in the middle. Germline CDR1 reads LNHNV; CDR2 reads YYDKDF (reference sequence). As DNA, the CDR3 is TGTGCCACCAGCGTACCAGCCACCAATGAGCAGTTCTTC. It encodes CATSVPATNEQFF. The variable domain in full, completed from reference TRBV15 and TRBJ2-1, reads DAMVIQNPRYQVTQFGKPVTLSCSQTLNHNVMYWYQQKSSQAPKLLFHYYDKDFNNEADTPDNFQSRRPNTSFCFLDIRSPGLGDTAMYLCATSVPATNEQFFGPGTRLTVL.

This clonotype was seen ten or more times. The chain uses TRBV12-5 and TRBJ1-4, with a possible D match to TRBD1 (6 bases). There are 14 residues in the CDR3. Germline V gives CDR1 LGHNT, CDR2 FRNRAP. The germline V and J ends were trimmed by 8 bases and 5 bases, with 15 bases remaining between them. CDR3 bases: TGTGCTAGTACTATGGACAGCAGAAATGAAAAACTGTTTTTT. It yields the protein CASTMDSRNEKLFF.

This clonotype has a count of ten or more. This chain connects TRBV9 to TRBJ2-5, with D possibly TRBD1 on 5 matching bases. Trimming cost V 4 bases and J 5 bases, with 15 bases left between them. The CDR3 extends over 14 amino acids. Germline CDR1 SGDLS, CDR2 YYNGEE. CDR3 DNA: TGTGCCAGCAGCTCCCGGACGCCAGGGGAGACCCAGTACTTC. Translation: CASSSRTPGETQYF. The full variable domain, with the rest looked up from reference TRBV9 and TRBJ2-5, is DSGVTQTPKHLITATGQRVTLRCSPRSGDLSVYWYQQSLDQGLQFLIQYYNGEERAKGNILERFSAQQFPDLHSELNLSSLELGDSALYFCASSSRTPGETQYFGPGTRLLVL.

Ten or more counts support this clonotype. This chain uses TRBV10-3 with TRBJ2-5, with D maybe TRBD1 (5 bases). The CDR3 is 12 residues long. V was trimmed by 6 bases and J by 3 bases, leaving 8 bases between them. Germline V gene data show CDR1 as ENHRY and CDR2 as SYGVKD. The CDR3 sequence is CAIRDSKETQYF. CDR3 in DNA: TGTGCCATCAGAGACAGTAAAGAGACCCAGTACTTC.

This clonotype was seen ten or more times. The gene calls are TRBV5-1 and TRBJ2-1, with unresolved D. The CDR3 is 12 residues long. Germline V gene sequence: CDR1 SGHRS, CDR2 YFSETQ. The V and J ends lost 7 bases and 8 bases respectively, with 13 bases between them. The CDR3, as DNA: TGCGCCAGCGCCACATACACGGATGAGCAGTTCTTC. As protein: CASATYTDEQFF. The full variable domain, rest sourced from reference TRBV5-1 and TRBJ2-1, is KAGVTQTPRYLIKTRGQQVTLSCSPISGHRSVSWYQQTPGQGLQFLFEYFSETQRNKGNFPGRFSGRQFSNSRSEMNVSTLELGDSALYLCASATYTDEQFFGPGTRLTVL.